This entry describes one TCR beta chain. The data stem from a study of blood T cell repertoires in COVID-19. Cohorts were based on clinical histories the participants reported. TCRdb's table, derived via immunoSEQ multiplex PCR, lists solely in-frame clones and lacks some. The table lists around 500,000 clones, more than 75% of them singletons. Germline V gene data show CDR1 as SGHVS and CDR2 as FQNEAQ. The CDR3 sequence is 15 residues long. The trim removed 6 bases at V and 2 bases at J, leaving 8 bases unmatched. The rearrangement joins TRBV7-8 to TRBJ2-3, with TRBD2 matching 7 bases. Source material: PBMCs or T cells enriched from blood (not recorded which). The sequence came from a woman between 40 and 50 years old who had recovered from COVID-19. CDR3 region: CASRLLAEDTDTQYF. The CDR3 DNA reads TGTGCCAGCAGGTTGCTAGCGGAAGACACAGATACGCAGTATTTT.